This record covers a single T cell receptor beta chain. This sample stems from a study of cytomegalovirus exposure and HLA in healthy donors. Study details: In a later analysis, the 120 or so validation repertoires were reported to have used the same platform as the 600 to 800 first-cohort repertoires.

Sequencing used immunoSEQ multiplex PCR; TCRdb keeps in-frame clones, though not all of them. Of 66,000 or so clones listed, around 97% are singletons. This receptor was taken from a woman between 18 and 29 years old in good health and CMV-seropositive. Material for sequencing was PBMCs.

CDR3 in DNA: TGTGCCAGCAGCTTAAGAACTAGCGGATATAAAGATACGCAGTATTTT. Translation: CASSLRTSGYKDTQYF. V is TRBV7-2 and J is TRBJ2-3; 8 positions match TRBD2. The ends lost 2 bases at V and 5 bases at J; junction bases unmatched: 9. The CDR3 is 16 amino acids. Per germline, CDR1 SGHTA and CDR2 FQGNSA.